This is a list of T cell receptor beta chains from one sample in a study of spatial heterogeneity in lung cancer. TCRdb called the 5' RACE reads again in MiXCR, with one record for every CDR3 protein. This table has 28,000 or so distinct CDR3 sequences, roughly 8% appearing once. Specimen: PBMCs, collected at surgery. Receptor source: a female donor with early-stage non-small cell lung cancer. Both conserved end residues are part of each CDR3. D genes are given only for firm matches. Size values are once, few and many counts, or a class for expanded clones, and some rows have none.

d_gene,abundance,v_gene,j_gene,CDR3aa,CDR3nt
NA,many,TRBV21-1,TRBJ2-4,CASSKKGQAGLAKNIQYF,TGTGCCAGCAGCAAAAAAGGCCAAGCGGGGCTAGCCAAAAACATTCAGTACTTC
NA,NA,TRBV6-5,TRBJ1-2,CASSIRASYGYTF,TGTGCCAGCAGCATCAGGGCTAGCTATGGCTACACCTTC
NA,NA,TRBV28,TRBJ1-1,CASSLYRGDTEAFF,TGTGCCAGCAGTTTATATCGGGGGGACACTGAAGCTTTCTTT
TRBD1,NA,TRBV19,TRBJ1-2,CASSIDSTGIYGYTF,TGTGCCAGTAGTATAGATTCGACAGGGATCTATGGCTACACCTTC
NA,many,TRBV6-5,TRBJ2-6,CASSTLTGRSGANVLTF,TGTGCCAGCAGTACCCTTACCGGGCGCTCTGGGGCCAACGTCCTGACTTTC
NA,medium-sized,TRBV12-5,TRBJ2-6,CASGPLASGANVLTF,TGTGCTAGTGGTCCCCTGGCTTCTGGGGCCAACGTCCTGACTTTC
TRBD2,many,TRBV7-8,TRBJ2-1,CASSLGGTSGRALNEQFF,TGTGCCAGCAGCTTAGGGGGGACTAGCGGGAGGGCATTGAATGAGCAGTTCTTC
NA,many,TRBV7-2,TRBJ2-1,CASSLDIGSSYNEQFF,TGTGCCAGCAGCTTAGATATCGGGAGCTCCTACAATGAGCAGTTCTTC
NA,NA,TRBV12-3/TRBV12-4,TRBJ1-6,CASRLQDYNSPLHF,TGTGCCAGCAGGTTACAGGACTATAATTCACCCCTCCACTTT
NA,few,TRBV27,TRBJ2-1,CASSLFQPLEGYNEQFF,TGTGCCAGCAGTTTATTTCAGCCCCTCGAGGGATACAATGAGCAGTTCTTC
NA,many,TRBV18,TRBJ1-4,CASSPRLAARRTNEKLFF,TGTGCCAGCTCACCACGGTTGGCAGCCCGTCGAACTAATGAAAAACTGTTTTTT
NA,few,TRBV12-3/TRBV12-4,TRBJ1-1,CASSLSVQASNTEAFF,TGTGCCAGCAGTTTATCGGTCCAGGCCTCGAACACTGAAGCTTTCTTT
NA,many,TRBV7-9,TRBJ2-2,CASSFDPWKLFF,TGTGCCAGCAGCTTCGACCCTTGGAAGCTGTTTTTT
NA,many,TRBV7-9,TRBJ1-1,CASSMPGSAEAFF,TGTGCCAGCAGCATGCCAGGGTCAGCTGAAGCTTTCTTT
NA,few,TRBV5-1,TRBJ2-7,CASSLVQGHYEQYF,TGCGCCAGCAGCTTGGTACAGGGACACTACGAGCAGTACTTC
TRBD1,many,TRBV6-5,TRBJ2-3,CASSLARQGWTDTQYF,TGTGCCAGCAGCCTAGCCAGACAGGGTTGGACAGATACGCAGTATTTT
NA,NA,TRBV15,TRBJ2-5,CATSRGRGSPQYF,TGTGCCACCAGCAGAGGTCGGGGAAGTCCCCAGTACTTC
TRBD1,many,TRBV5-1,TRBJ1-5,CASSPDRGQQPQHF,TGCGCCAGCAGCCCCGACAGGGGGCAGCAGCCCCAGCATTTT
NA,many,TRBV28,TRBJ2-1,CASSLLSRRYNEQFF,TGTGCCAGCAGTTTACTTTCGCGACGGTACAATGAGCAGTTCTTC
NA,many,TRBV3-1,TRBJ2-7,CASSQLTGFYEQYF,TGTGCCAGCAGCCAACTTACAGGGTTCTACGAGCAGTACTTC
NA,many,TRBV7-9,TRBJ2-1,CASSLVADNEQFF,TGTGCCAGCAGCTTAGTGGCGGACAATGAGCAGTTCTTC
TRBD2,few,TRBV5-1,TRBJ2-2,CASSLVLAGGPRTGELFF,TGCGCCAGCAGCTTGGTGCTAGCGGGAGGGCCGAGGACCGGGGAGCTGTTTTTT
NA,NA,TRBV4-3,TRBJ1-3,CASSQGQGRSGNTIYF,TGCGCCAGCAGCCAAGGCCAGGGAAGGAGTGGAAACACCATATATTTT
NA,many,TRBV28,TRBJ2-7,CASSRIWGRINSYEQYF,TGTGCCAGCAGCCGAATTTGGGGCAGGATAAACTCCTACGAGCAGTACTTC
NA,many,TRBV6-2/TRBV6-3,TRBJ1-1,CASSSPRRLKNTEAFF,TGTGCCAGCAGCTCCCCTCGACGGCTGAAGAACACTGAAGCTTTCTTT
NA,NA,TRBV9,TRBJ1-2,CASSVPNTGGYTF,TGTGCCAGCAGCGTTCCGAACACGGGGGGCTACACCTTC
NA,many,TRBV29-1,TRBJ2-5,CSVEGRASQETQYF,TGCAGCGTTGAAGGCAGGGCATCCCAAGAGACCCAGTACTTC
NA,few,TRBV5-1,TRBJ1-3,CASSLSGNTIYF,TGCGCCAGCAGCTTGAGTGGAAACACCATATATTTT
TRBD2,NA,TRBV7-2,TRBJ2-5,CASSLDWTSSETQYF,TGTGCCAGCAGCTTAGACTGGACTAGCTCGGAGACCCAGTACTTC
NA,many,TRBV6-5,TRBJ2-1,CASIGNDEQFF,TGTGCCAGCATCGGTAACGATGAGCAGTTCTTC
NA,many,TRBV28,TRBJ1-2,CASSLSVLRNYGYTF,TGTGCCAGCAGTTTATCTGTCCTCCGGAACTATGGCTACACCTTC
NA,many,TRBV4-2,TRBJ1-6,CASSQLSGSGNSFNSPLHF,TGTGCCAGCAGCCAACTGTCCGGATCCGGGAACTCATTTAATTCACCCCTCCACTTT
NA,few,TRBV5-6,TRBJ1-6,CASSLAGYNSPLHF,TGTGCCAGCAGCTTAGCAGGGTATAATTCACCCCTCCACTTT
NA,NA,TRBV6-6,TRBJ2-5,CASSFTTNPRNPETQYF,TGTGCCAGCAGTTTTACTACAAATCCGAGAAACCCAGAGACCCAGTACTTC
TRBD2,NA,TRBV6-6,TRBJ2-2,CASSYLGLASTGELVF,TGTGCCAGCAGTTACCTGGGACTAGCGTCCACCGGGGAGCTGGTTTTT
TRBD1,NA,TRBV29-1,TRBJ2-1,CSVEGQGAGNEQFF,TGCAGCGTTGAGGGACAGGGGGCGGGCAATGAGCAGTTCTTC